This T cell receptor (beta chain) was recovered during a study of identical twins. The length of the CDR3 is 12 residues. The germline V and J ends were trimmed by 5 bases and 5 bases, with 9 bases remaining between them. TCRdb independently ran MiXCR on the 5' RACE reads; one entry per CDR3 protein. In the table there are about 720,000 distinct CDR3 sequences, 18% of which are singletons. These data were also filed under a second study, of T cells expressing NK-cell markers. That work adds: The authors applied an anti-gamma-delta TCR antibody in several experiments, and it restricted sorting to alpha-beta TCR T cells. The same clonotypes also predominated in the CD3+CD56-NKG2C+ fraction of several donors.

This receptor was obtained from a woman in her late teens or twenties in good health. Sequenced material: PBMCs. V gene TRBV12-3 or TRBV12-4 combines with J gene TRBJ1-1; D remains ambiguous. This chain's CDR3 is CASSLFTTEAFF. In nucleotides, the CDR3 is TGTGCCAGCAGTCTGTTTACTACTGAAGCTTTCTTT.